One sample yielded the 28 T cell receptor beta chains listed below, sequenced in a study of glioma-infiltrating T cells. TCR alpha and beta CDR3 regions were amplified from RNA using iRepertoire nested multiplex PCR. Via MiXCR, TCRdb re-called the multiplex PCR reads, giving one row per CDR3 protein. The repertoire holds approximately 12,000 distinct CDR3 sequences, with 26% as singletons. Sequencing was performed on glioma tissue, nonneoplastic brain tissue, or PBMCs (not recorded which). The receptor source for this set is a human donor with low-grade glioma or glioblastoma, undergoing nonglioma brain surgery, or in good health (not recorded which).

This rearrangement joins TRBV11-1 to TRBJ2-2; 9 bases agree with TRBD1. CDR3 size: 15 residues. Germline values: CDR1 SGHAT, CDR2 FQDESV (reference sequence). With V trimmed by 3 bases and J by 4 bases, 3 bases remained unmatched. This CDR3 is CASSLDRGSTGELFF. CDR3 bases: TGTGCCAGCAGCTTGGACAGGGGAAGCACCGGGGAGCTGTTTTTT.

This clonotype has more than one count but fewer than ten. V is TRBV11-2 and J is TRBJ1-2; maybe TRBD1 (6 bases). Germline CDR1 reads SGHAT; CDR2 reads FQNNGV. The length of the CDR3 is 15 residues. The V and J ends lost 5 bases and 4 bases respectively, with 17 bases between them. The CDR3: CASSEIRQDVYGYTF. CDR3 DNA sequence: TGTGCCAGCAGCGAGATCAGACAGGATGTCTATGGCTACACCTTC. Full variable domain (remainder filled in from reference TRBV11-2 and TRBJ1-2): EAGVAQSPRYKIIEKRQSVAFWCNPISGHATLYWYQQILGQGPKLLIQFQNNGVVDDSQLPKDRFSAERLKGVDSTLKIQPAKLEDSAVYLCASSEIRQDVYGYTFGSGTRLTVV.

This clonotype is categorized as medium-sized. This sequence joins TRBV6-2 or TRBV6-3 and TRBJ1-4; TRBD1 might be the D (6 bases). The germline V gene encodes CDR1 MNHEY and CDR2 SVGEGT. V was cut by 2 bases and J by 8 bases, with 15 bases left in between. The CDR3 is 15 residues long. CDR3 amino acids: CASSYAAPQGEKLFF. The CDR3 region has the DNA TGTGCCAGCAGTTACGCGGCCCCACAGGGCGAAAAACTGTTTTTT.

This clonotype was observed at least ten times. The chain links TRBV6-6 to TRBJ2-1, with 9 positions matching TRBD2. The CDR3 is made up of 15 amino acids. CDR1 is MNHNY and CDR2 is SVGAGI in the germline V gene (reference sequence). The V and J ends lost 1 base and 9 bases, in that order; junction bases with no gene match: 7. The CDR3 region is CASSYFTSGLGEQFF. The CDR3 DNA sequence: TGTGCCAGCAGTTACTTCACTAGCGGGTTGGGTGAGCAGTTCTTC.

In its sample, this clonotype was seen a few times. The chain couples TRBV19 to TRBJ2-1, with D hard to call. The V end lost 1 base, the J end lost 6 bases, and 4 bases lay between the germline ends. CDR3 length equals 12 residues. Germline V gives CDR1 LNHDA, CDR2 SQIVND (reference sequence). CDR3: CASSIGVNEQFF. The CDR3 bases are TGTGCCAGTAGTATAGGAGTCAATGAGCAGTTCTTC.

This clonotype showed up just a few times. J is TRBJ2-5 and V is TRBV4-1; 8 positions match TRBD2. The CDR3 sequence is 14 residues long. With V trimmed by 3 bases and J by 4 bases, 4 bases remained unmatched. Germline assignment: CDR1 MGHRA and CDR2 YSYEKL. The chain's CDR3 is CASSQELAGETQYF. CDR3 nucleotides: TGCGCCAGCAGCCAGGAGCTAGCGGGAGAGACCCAGTACTTC.

The chain carries TRBV2 and TRBJ2-6; D may be TRBD1 (6 bases). V was pared by 6 bases and J by 3 bases, with 12 bases between. CDR1 is SNHLY, CDR2 FYNNEI, per germline. This CDR3 comprises 15 residues. This CDR3 reads CASSTGQNGANVLTF. In nucleotides, the CDR3 is TGTGCCAGCAGCACCGGACAGAATGGGGCCAACGTCCTGACTTTC.

This clonotype came up many times. The chain employs TRBV19 and TRBJ1-5; D remains ambiguous. Germline V lookup: CDR1 LNHDA, CDR2 SQIVND (reference sequence). V was clipped by 3 bases and J by 7 bases, with 10 bases between them. The CDR3 totals 13 residues. CDR3 amino acids: CASSIGHSQPQHF. CDR3 DNA sequence: TGTGCCAGTAGTATCGGGCACTCGCAGCCCCAGCATTTT.

In regard to this clonotype: A much larger clone lies one base from this, so it may be a read error. The CDR3 sequence: CASSGGDDYNEKFF. The CDR3 region has the DNA TGTGCCAGCAGTGGGGGAGATGACTACAATGAGAAGTTCTTC. This chain connects TRBV6-2 or TRBV6-3 to TRBJ2-1; D may correspond to TRBD1 or TRBD2 (5 bases each). The V gene's germline CDR1 is MNHEY and CDR2 SVGEGT. CDR3 length: 14 amino acids.

There are many counts of this clonotype. This chain uses TRBV28 with TRBJ2-1, with D tentatively TRBD1 (6 bases). Trimming stripped 3 bases from V and 7 bases from J, with 19 bases between. This CDR3 region has 16 residues. Per germline, CDR1 MDHEN and CDR2 SYDVKM. In DNA, the CDR3 is TGTGCCAGCAGTTTGTGTTCGTCGGGCAGGGGAAATGAGCAGTTCTTC. This sequence encodes CASSLCSSGRGNEQFF.

This clonotype was observed a handful of times. V is TRBV29-1 and J is TRBJ1-1; tentative D call: TRBD1 (6 bases). V was pared by 7 bases and J by 4 bases, with 13 bases between. CDR3 size: 12 residues. Germline V gene data show CDR1 as SQVTM and CDR2 as ANQGSEA. CDR3 residues: CSALTGTTEAFF. CDR3 bases: TGCAGCGCCCTGACAGGTACCACTGAAGCTTTCTTT.

The rearrangement links TRBV28 to TRBJ1-5; TRBD1 aligns across 9 bases. V shed 5 bases, J shed 7 bases, and the junction held 9 bases outside the gene matches. The CDR3 contains 15 residues. Germline V gene lookup returns CDR1 MDHEN and CDR2 SYDVKM. The CDR3 region has the DNA TGTGCCAGCAGTCCAACTCGACAGGGGGGACAGCCCCAGCATTTT. The encoded protein is CASSPTRQGGQPQHF.

The rearrangement joins TRBV4-1 to TRBJ2-3, with TRBD2 identical over 8 bases. The V gene's germline CDR1 is MGHRA and CDR2 YSYEKL. The CDR3 consists of 16 residues. V was pared by 0 bases and J by 5 bases, with 7 bases of the junction left unmatched. The chain's CDR3 is CASSQEREVKIDTQYF. DNA for the CDR3: TGCGCCAGCAGCCAAGAGCGGGAGGTAAAAATAGATACGCAGTATTTT.

This clonotype was counted ten times or more. This chain connects TRBV6-1 to TRBJ2-7; D unclear. This CDR3 has 16 residues. Germline assignment: CDR1 MNHNS and CDR2 SASEGT. V was shortened by 0 bases and J by 0 bases, with 12 bases between the two germline ends. CDR3 in amino acids: CASSEAIAVPSYEQYF. CDR3 DNA: TGTGCCAGCAGTGAAGCTATCGCCGTACCCTCCTACGAGCAGTACTTC.

Details on this clonotype: A read error is possible here, since a much larger clone lies one base away. The J gene is TRBJ2-7, the V gene TRBV3-1; unclear D gene. This CDR3 is 12 amino acids long. Per the germline V gene, CDR1 is LGHDT and CDR2 is YNNKEL (reference sequence). CDR3 region: CARSQVTYEQYF. CDR3 DNA: TGTGCCAGGAGCCAAGTCACTTACGAGCAGTACTTC.

At least ten counts were recorded for this clonotype. The DNA for the CDR3 is TGTGCCAGCAGCGAGGAGCAGCCCCAGCATTTT. Its translation is CASSEEQPQHF. This chain links TRBV28 with TRBJ1-5; no firm D call. In germline, CDR1 is MDHEN, CDR2 SYDVKM. This CDR3 has 11 residues. V shed 6 bases and J shed 7 bases, with 7 bases lying between them.

This clonotype turned up a few times. The chain employs TRBV19 and TRBJ2-3; unclear D gene. The germline V and J ends were trimmed by 7 bases and 3 bases, with 14 bases remaining between them. The germline CDR1 and CDR2 sequences are LNHDA and SQIVND (reference sequence). The CDR3 spans 14 residues. The CDR3 protein is CASKAPRETDTQYF. The CDR3 coding sequence is TGTGCCAGTAAAGCGCCGAGAGAGACAGATACGCAGTATTTT.

This clonotype was observed many times. The V call is TRBV20-1, the J call TRBJ2-1, with 8 nucleotides matching TRBD2. The length of the CDR3 is 17 residues. Germline CDR1 is DFQATT and CDR2 is SNEGSKA (reference sequence). J lost 1 base, V lost 4 bases, and 12 bases had no gene match. In nucleotides, the CDR3 is TGCAGTGCTACGGGGGCTTCGGCGGGAGGATCCTACAATGAGCAGTTCTTC. It codes for CSATGASAGGSYNEQFF.

Concerning this clonotype itself: A read error is likely, as this CDR3 ends without the conserved phenylalanine or tryptophan. Because the CDR3's place on the DNA is in doubt, the DNA is left out and the CDR3 is given as listed by TCRdb. The chain combines TRBV6-6 with TRBJ2-1. Counting both end residues, the CDR3 totals 14 amino acids. Germline CDR1 and CDR2: MNHNY and SVGAGI (reference sequence). CDR3 region: CASSYPGSYNEQLL.

This clonotype has just a few counts. The chain combines TRBV12-3 or TRBV12-4 with TRBJ2-3; no definite D call. CDR3 size: 12 residues. V lost 2 bases to trimming and J lost 4 bases, with 4 bases between them. The DNA for the CDR3 is TGTGCCAGCAGTTTAAGTCCAGATACGCAGTATTTT. Amino acid sequence: CASSLSPDTQYF.

This clonotype showed up just a few times. This chain links TRBV29-1 with TRBJ1-1; D not certain. This CDR3 region has 12 residues. V was trimmed by 4 bases and J by 8 bases, leaving 14 bases between them. Germline CDR1 is SQVTM and CDR2 is ANQGSEA. CDR3 region: CSVGEWSVEAFF. The DNA for the CDR3 is TGCAGCGTTGGGGAATGGTCCGTCGAAGCTTTCTTT.

The J gene is TRBJ2-7, the V gene TRBV27, with 9 bases fitting TRBD1. V shed 4 bases and J 2 bases; nucleotides not matched to a gene: 0. The germline CDR1 and CDR2 sequences are MNHEY and SMNVEV (reference sequence). This CDR3 has 13 residues. CDR3 sequence: CASSWTGAYEQYF. CDR3 nucleotides: TGTGCCAGCAGTTGGACAGGGGCCTACGAGCAGTACTTC.

This clonotype was counted only a few times. V gene TRBV18 combines with J gene TRBJ1-3, with 12 bases matching TRBD1. The CDR3 consists of 15 residues. CDR1 and CDR2 from the germline V gene are KGHSH and LQKENI. The V segment lost 1 base and the J segment 7 bases; nucleotides outside the gene matches: 2. The CDR3 loop is CASSPRDRGHNTIYF. In DNA form, the CDR3 reads TGTGCCAGCTCACCACGGGACAGGGGGCACAACACCATATATTTT.

Sample share makes this clonotype medium-sized (0.01 to 0.1%). The rearrangement links TRBV28 to TRBJ1-1; weak D call: TRBD1 (6 bases). Germline lookup yields CDR1 MDHEN and CDR2 SYDVKM. The CDR3 length is 15 residues. Trimming left V 6 bases short and J 0 bases short, with 14 bases between. The CDR3 coding sequence is TGTGCCAGCAGAGAAGCAGGGGAGGTGAACACTGAAGCTTTCTTT. Translation gives CASREAGEVNTEAFF.

The CDR3 sequence is CASRLGASGSDTQYF. The CDR3 DNA is TGTGCCAGCAGGCTGGGGGCTAGCGGATCAGATACGCAGTATTTT. V is TRBV3-1 and J is TRBJ2-3; D perhaps matches TRBD2 (7 bases). V shed 6 bases and J shed 4 bases, with 17 bases lying between them. Germline CDR1 and CDR2: LGHDT and YNNKEL (reference sequence). This CDR3 contains 15 residues.

This clonotype has ten or more counts. J is TRBJ2-7 and V is TRBV20-1; 13 positions match TRBD2. Per the germline V gene, CDR1 is DFQATT and CDR2 is SNEGSKA (reference sequence). The V and J ends lost 3 bases and 2 bases, in that order; junction bases with no gene match: 7. This CDR3 is 16 amino acids long. The DNA for the CDR3 is TGCAGTGCTAGGTCCGGACTAGCGGGAGTTCCCTACGAGCAGTACTTC. Translation: CSARSGLAGVPYEQYF.

V usage is TRBV12-3 or TRBV12-4 and J usage is TRBJ1-1; TRBD1 agrees at 10 bases. Trimming took 4 bases from V and 5 from J; bases not matched to a gene: 1. CDR3 length: 13 residues. This CDR3 reads CASSWDRGTEAFF. In DNA, the CDR3 is TGTGCCAGCAGTTGGGACAGGGGAACTGAAGCTTTCTTT.

The V call is TRBV19, the J call TRBJ2-1; TRBD2 matches at 7 bases. The V gene's germline CDR1 is LNHDA and CDR2 SQIVND (reference sequence). With V trimmed by 5 bases and J by 3 bases, 4 bases remained unmatched. CDR3 length equals 14 residues. The CDR3 sequence is CASSELADYNEQFF. CDR3 DNA sequence: TGTGCCAGTAGTGAGCTAGCGGACTACAATGAGCAGTTCTTC.